This TCR beta chain was captured by sequencing in a study of T cells in Graves' hyperthyroidism and ophthalmopathy. The CDR3 regions of TCR beta were amplified from RNA transcripts. The HTBI primer set drove a first-round RT-PCR of the TCR CDR3. TCRdb recomputed calls from the multiplex PCR reads with MiXCR, one row per CDR3 protein. The sample has approximately 640,000 distinct CDR3 sequences, just under 45% seen once; the top ten hold about 7.2%. The V and J ends lost 6 bases and 0 bases respectively, with 8 bases between them. Germline V gene sequence: CDR1 KGHDR, CDR2 SFDVKD. This CDR3 has 13 amino acids.

This receptor was obtained from an adult man with Graves' disease, either hyperthyroidism or ophthalmopathy (not recorded which). The sample taken for sequencing was peripheral blood or thyroid tissue (not recorded which). This sequence joins TRBV24-1 and TRBJ2-7, with D uncertain. The chain's CDR3 is CATSLSSSYEQYF. CDR3 DNA: TGTGCCACCAGTCTCTCAAGCTCCTACGAGCAGTACTTC.